What follows describes a single TCR beta chain. Its antigen is undetermined. The record originates from a study of beta chain features in type 1 diabetes. Whole-study results and caveats: Significant though moderate, a shortening of TCRB CDR3s appeared in all four CD4+ subsets of Type 1 diabetes patients.

Expressed TCRB transcripts got sequenced, as all isolated RNA was reverse transcribed. The assay was immunoSEQ multiplex PCR, and TCRdb's table has in-frame clones only and misses some. The sample includes about 15,000 clones, about three quarters of them seen just once. CDR1 and CDR2 (germline): SQVTM, ANQGSEA. V lost 4 bases to trimming and J lost 5 bases, with 14 bases between them. This CDR3 spans 13 amino acids. The sequence was obtained from a man aged 30-40 years with type 1 diabetes. The sample consisted of Tregs from blood. V and J are TRBV29-1 and TRBJ2-5; D unresolved. The CDR3, as DNA: TGCAGCGTTGGAGGCGGAGCCGGGGAGACCCAGTACTTC. Translated: CSVGGGAGETQYF. Looking up the rest from reference TRBV29-1 and TRBJ2-5 gives the full variable domain: SAVISQKPSRDICQRGTSLTIQCQVDSQVTMMFWYRQQPGQSLTLIATANQGSEATYESGFVIDKFPISRPNLTFSTLTVSNMSPEDSSIYLCSVGGGAGETQYFGPGTRLLVL.